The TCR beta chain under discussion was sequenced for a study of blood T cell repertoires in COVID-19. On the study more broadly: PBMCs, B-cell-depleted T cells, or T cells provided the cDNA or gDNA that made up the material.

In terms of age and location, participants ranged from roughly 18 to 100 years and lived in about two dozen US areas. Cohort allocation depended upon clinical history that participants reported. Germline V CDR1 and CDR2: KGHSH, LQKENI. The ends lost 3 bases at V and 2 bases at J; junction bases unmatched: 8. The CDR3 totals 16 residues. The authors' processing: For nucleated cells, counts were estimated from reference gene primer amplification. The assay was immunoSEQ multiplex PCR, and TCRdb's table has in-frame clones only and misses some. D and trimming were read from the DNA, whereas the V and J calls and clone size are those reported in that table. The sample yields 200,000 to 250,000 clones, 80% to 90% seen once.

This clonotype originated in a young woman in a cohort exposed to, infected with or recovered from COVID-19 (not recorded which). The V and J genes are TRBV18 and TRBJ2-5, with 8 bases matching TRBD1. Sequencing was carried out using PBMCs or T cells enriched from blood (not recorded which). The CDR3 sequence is CASSPQVGTGQETQYF. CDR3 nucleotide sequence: TGTGCCAGCTCACCGCAGGTCGGGACAGGTCAAGAGACCCAGTACTTC.